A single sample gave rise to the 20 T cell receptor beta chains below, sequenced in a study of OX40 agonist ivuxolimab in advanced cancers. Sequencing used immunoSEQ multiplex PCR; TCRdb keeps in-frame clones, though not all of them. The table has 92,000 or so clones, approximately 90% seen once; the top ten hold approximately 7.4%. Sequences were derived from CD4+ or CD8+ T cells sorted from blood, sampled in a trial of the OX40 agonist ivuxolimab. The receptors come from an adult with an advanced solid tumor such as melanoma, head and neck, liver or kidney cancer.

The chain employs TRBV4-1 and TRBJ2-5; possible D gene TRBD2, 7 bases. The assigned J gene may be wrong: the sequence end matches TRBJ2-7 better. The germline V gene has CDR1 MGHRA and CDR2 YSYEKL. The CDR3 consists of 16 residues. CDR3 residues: CASSQGGLAATYEQYF. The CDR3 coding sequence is TGCGCCAGCAGCCAAGGGGGGCTAGCGGCCACCTACGAGCAGTACTTC.

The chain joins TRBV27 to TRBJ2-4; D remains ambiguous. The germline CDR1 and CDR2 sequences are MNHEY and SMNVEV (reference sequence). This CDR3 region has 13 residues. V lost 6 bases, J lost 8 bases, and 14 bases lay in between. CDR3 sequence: CASSYGNPDIQYF. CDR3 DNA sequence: TGTGCCAGCAGCTATGGTAATCCGGACATTCAGTACTTC.

CDR3 DNA sequence: TGCGCCAGCAGCCAGGGACAGGGGGCTGGGGCCAACGTCCTGACTTTC. Translated: CASSQGQGAGANVLTF. J is TRBJ2-6 and V is TRBV4-1; TRBD1 matches 11 bases. CDR3 length equals 16 residues. Germline CDR1 MGHRA, CDR2 YSYEKL. With V trimmed by 3 bases and J by 2 bases, 0 bases remained unmatched.

CDR3 coding DNA: TGTGCCAGCAGCTCACAGGGGGCACACACAGATACGCAGTATTTT. Protein product: CASSSQGAHTDTQYF. This sequence joins TRBV5-4 and TRBJ2-3, with 9 positions matching TRBD1. The CDR3 is 15 residues long. Germline CDR1 SGHNT, CDR2 YYREEE (reference sequence). After removal of 3 bases from V and 2 bases from J, the junction contained 4 bases not matched to a gene.

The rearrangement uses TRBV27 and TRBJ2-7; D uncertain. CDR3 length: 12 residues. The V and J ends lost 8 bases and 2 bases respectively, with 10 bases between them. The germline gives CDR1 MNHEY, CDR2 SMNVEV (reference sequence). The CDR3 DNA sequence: TGTGCCAGCTCTAACGGCCCCTACGAGCAGTACTTC. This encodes CASSNGPYEQYF.

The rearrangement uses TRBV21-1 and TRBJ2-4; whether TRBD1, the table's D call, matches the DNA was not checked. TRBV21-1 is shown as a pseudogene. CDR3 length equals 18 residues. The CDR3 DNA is TGTGCCAGCAGCAAAGTGAGGGGGCAGGGGAGCTTAAGGAACATTCAGTACTTC. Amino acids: CASSKVRGQGSLRNIQYF.

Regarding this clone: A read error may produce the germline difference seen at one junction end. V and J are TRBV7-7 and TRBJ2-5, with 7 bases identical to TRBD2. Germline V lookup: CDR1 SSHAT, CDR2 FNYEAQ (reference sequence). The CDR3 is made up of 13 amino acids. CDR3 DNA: TGTGCTAGCAGCGGTGAGGGTCGGGGGGCCCAGTACTTC. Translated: CASSGEGRGAQYF.

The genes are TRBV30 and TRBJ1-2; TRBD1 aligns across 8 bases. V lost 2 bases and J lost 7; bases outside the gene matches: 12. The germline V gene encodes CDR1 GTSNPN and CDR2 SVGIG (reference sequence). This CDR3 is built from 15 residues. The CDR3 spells CAWSSYKTGVGGYTF. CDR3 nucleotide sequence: TGTGCCTGGAGTTCATACAAGACAGGGGTCGGTGGCTACACCTTC.

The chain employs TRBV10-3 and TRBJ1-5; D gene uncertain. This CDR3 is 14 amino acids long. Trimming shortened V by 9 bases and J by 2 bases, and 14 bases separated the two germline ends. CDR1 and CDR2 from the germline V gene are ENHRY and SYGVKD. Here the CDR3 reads CAIGFAAGNQPQHF. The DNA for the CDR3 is TGTGCCATAGGGTTTGCAGCGGGCAATCAGCCCCAGCATTTT.

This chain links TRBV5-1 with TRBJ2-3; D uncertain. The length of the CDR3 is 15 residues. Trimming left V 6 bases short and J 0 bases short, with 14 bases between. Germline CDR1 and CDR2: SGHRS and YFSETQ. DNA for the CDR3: TGCGCCAGCACAGGTGGCTTACCTAGCACAGATACGCAGTATTTT. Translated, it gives CASTGGLPSTDTQYF.

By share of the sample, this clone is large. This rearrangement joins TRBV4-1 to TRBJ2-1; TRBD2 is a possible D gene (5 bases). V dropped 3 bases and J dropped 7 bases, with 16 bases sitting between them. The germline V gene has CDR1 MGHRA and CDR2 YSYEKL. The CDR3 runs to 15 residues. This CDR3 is CASSHSDSSTNEQFF. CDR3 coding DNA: TGCGCCAGCAGCCACTCGGACTCAAGTACAAATGAGCAGTTCTTC.

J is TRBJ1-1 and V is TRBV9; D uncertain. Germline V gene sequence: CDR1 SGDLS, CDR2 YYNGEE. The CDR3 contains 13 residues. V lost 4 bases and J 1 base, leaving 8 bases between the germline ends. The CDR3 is CASSREKNTEAFF. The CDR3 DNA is TGTGCCAGCAGCAGGGAAAAGAACACTGAAGCTTTCTTT.

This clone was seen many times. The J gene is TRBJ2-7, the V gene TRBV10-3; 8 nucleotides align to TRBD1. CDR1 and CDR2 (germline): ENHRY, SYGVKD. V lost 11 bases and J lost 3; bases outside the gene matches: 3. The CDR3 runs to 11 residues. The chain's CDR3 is CAGGTGYEQYF. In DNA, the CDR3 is TGTGCCGGAGGGACAGGCTACGAGCAGTACTTC.

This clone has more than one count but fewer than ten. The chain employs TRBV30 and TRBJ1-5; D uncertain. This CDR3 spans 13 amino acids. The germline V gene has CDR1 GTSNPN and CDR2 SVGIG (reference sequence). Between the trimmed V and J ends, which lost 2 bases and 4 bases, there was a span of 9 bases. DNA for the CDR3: TGTGCCTGGAGTTCGCAGGCAAATCAGCCCCAGCATTTT. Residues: CAWSSQANQPQHF.

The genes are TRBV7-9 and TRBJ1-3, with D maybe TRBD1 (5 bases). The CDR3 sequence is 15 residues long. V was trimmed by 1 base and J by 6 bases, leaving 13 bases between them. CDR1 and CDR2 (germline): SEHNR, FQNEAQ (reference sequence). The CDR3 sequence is CASSLVGRVENTIYF. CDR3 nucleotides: TGTGCCAGCAGCTTAGTGGGCAGGGTTGAAAACACCATATATTTT.

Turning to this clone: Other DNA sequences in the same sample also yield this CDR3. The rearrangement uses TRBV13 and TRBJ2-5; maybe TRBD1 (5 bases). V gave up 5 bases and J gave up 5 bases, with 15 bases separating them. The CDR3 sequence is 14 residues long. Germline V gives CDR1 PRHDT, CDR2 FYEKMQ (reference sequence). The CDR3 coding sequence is TGTGCCAGCAGCCTCCAGGGCGTTCAGGAGACCCAGTACTTC. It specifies CASSLQGVQETQYF.

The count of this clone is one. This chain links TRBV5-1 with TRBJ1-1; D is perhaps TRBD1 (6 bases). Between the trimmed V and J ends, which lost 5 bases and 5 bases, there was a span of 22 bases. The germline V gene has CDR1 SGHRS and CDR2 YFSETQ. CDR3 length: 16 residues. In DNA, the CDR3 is TGCGCCAGCAGGCAAGTCCCCAACAGGGTTAGAACTGAAGCTTTCTTT. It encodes CASRQVPNRVRTEAFF.

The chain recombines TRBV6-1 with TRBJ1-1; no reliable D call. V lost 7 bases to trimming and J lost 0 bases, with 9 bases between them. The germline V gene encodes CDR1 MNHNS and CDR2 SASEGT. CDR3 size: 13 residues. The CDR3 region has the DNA TGTGCCAGCAAGGTCACCATGAACACTGAAGCTTTCTTT. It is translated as CASKVTMNTEAFF.

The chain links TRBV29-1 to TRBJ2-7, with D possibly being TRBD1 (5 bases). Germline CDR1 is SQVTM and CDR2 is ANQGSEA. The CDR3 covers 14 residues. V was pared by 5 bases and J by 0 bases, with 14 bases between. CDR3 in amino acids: CSVRLQEYSYEQYF. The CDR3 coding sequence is TGCAGCGTTAGGCTACAGGAATACTCCTACGAGCAGTACTTC.

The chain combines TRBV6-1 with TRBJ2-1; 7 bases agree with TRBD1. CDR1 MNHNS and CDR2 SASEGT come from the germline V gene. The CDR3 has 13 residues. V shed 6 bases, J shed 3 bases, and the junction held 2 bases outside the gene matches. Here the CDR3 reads CASRHRGYNEQFF. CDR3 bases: TGTGCCAGCAGACACAGGGGCTACAATGAGCAGTTCTTC.